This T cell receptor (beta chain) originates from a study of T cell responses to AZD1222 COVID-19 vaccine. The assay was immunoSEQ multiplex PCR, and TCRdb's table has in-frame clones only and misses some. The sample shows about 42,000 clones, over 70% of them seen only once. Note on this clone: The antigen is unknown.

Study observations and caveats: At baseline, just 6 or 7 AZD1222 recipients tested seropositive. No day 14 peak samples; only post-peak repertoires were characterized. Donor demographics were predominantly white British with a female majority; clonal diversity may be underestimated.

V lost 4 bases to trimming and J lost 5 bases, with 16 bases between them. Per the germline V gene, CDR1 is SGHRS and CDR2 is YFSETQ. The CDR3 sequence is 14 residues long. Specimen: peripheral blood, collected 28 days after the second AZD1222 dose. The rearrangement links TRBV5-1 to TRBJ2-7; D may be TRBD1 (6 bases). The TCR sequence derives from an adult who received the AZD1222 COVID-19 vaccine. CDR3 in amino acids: CASSIGGSGDEQYF. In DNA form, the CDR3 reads TGCGCCAGCAGCATTGGTGGATCAGGGGACGAGCAGTACTTC.